This T cell receptor (beta chain) is drawn from a study of blood T cell repertoires in COVID-19. About the study: Acute and convalescent COVID-19 specimens originated in the United States, Italy and Spain.

This CDR3 region has 12 residues. The V end was cut by 2 bases, the J end by 2 bases, with 3 bases between. The germline V gene encodes CDR1 MNHNS and CDR2 SASEGT. Profiled with immunoSEQ multiplex PCR; TCRdb holds only in-frame clones, not every one. The table includes more than 400,000 clones, 70% to 90% detected once. The receptor's source is a human donor in a cohort sampled during active COVID-19. The J gene is TRBJ2-5, the V gene TRBV6-1; D not certain. Sequences were obtained from peripheral blood. The DNA for the CDR3 is TGTGCCAGCAGTGAACGGCAAGAGACCCAGTACTTC. The encoded protein is CASSERQETQYF.